This T cell receptor beta chain appears in the sequencing data of a study of untreated major depressive disorder listed by TCRdb under 2018. Regarding the research as a whole: A cross-sectional case-control design was used to compare T cell phenotype and TCR repertoire between antidepressant-free major depressive disorder patients and individually matched non-depressed controls. The sequencing was a follow-up to the differences in Vbeta 5.1, Vbeta 11 and Vbeta 22 usage that flow cytometry had picked up across the whole cohort. General findings and caveats noted by the study authors: For the sequencing comparisons, one-tailed planned tests were applied to only three preselected Vbeta families. In the sequencing data, TRBV25-01 and TRBV02-01 usage matched the flow-cytometry pattern but was not statistically significant. Higher TRBV05-01 (Vbeta 5.1) usage among CD4+ T cells of depressed patients compared with controls was confirmed by sequencing, with p = 0.040 in a one-tailed test. In every sequenced subject, all of the top five TRBV05-01 clones were private clones. Strict matching and exclusion criteria produced a comparatively small study sample, limiting generalizability of findings.

Every depressed patient was matched in pairs with a non-depressed control on sex, age, current smoking status and body mass index. Every participant was of European descent. Controls had no current or lifetime mood disorder and scored 5 or less on the Quick Inventory of Depressive Symptoms-Self Report. Major medical conditions, Axis I/II comorbidities, regular medication or illicit drug use, and drinking over 100 g alcohol a week were all grounds for excluding any participant. Approximately 30 ml of peripheral blood was collected into EDTA tubes from each participant. Using the BD IMag Human CD4 T Lymphocyte Enrichment Set, CD4+ T cells were purified from thawed PBMCs via magnetic negative selection. The CD4+ enrichment method typically yielded 90% to 95% purity as confirmed by flow cytometry. A subgroup of about five case-control pairs, selected blind to chemokine receptor expression and flow-cytometric repertoire skewing results, was subjected to TCRbeta sequencing. All blood samples were collected in the morning at 8:00 a.m., and PBMCs were isolated by Ficoll-Hypaque gradient centrifugation. PBMCs were gradually cooled to -80 degrees C for cryopreservation and then kept in liquid nitrogen until assay.

In this sample, this clone turned up a few times. This receptor's antigen is unknown. No base qualities exist here, and no much larger clone lies one base off it. CDR1 and CDR2, looked up from the germline V gene, are MNHEY and SVGAGI. Its CDR3 holds 15 amino acids, cysteine through phenylalanine. The read is trimmed to its CDR3 DNA, 45 bases read in frame from base 1. Trimming removed 7 bases from V and 0 bases from J; the gene matches leave 3 bases unexplained. The Qiagen DNeasy Blood and Tissue Kit was used to extract total genomic DNA from the purified CD4+ T cells. Amplification and sequencing of the TCRbeta CDR3 region, as defined according to IMGT, were carried out with immunoSEQ immunosequencing protocols. The authors processed their data as follows. The immunoSEQ service preprocessed the raw sequence data to correct PCR and sequencing errors. Data were loaded into the immunoSEQ Analyzer and further analyzed with VDJtools v1.0.7. The paired Wilcoxon signed-rank test was used to test for differences between patients and controls. Held by TCRdb, this immuneACCESS table contains in-frame sequences only and omits some clones. Under half of the omission traces to an unresolved V gene where checked; the cause of the rest is unknown. D and trimming were read from the DNA, whereas the V and J calls and clone size are those reported in that table. In this sample the table shows about 20,000 clones, over 75% of which occur a single time. Of the sample, 4.5% to 6% is held by the ten largest clones.

This receptor was identified in a woman aged 25 to 45 in good health. Sequenced: CD4+ T cells from PBMCs. This receptor chain uses TRBV6-5 and TRBJ1-6, with 7 junctional bases fitting TRBD1. The nucleotide sequence is given as TGTGCCAGCAACTCAGGGGGCTCCTATAATTCACCCCTCCACTTT. Protein translation: CASNSGGSYNSPLHF.